These 28 T cell receptor beta chains share one sample of origin, sequenced in a study of CXCR3-negative and CXCR3-positive naive CD8 T cells. Libraries of TRB cDNA were made by 5' RACE and carried UMIs. TCRdb reprocessed the 5' RACE reads and stores each CDR3 protein as one record, lacking DNA. The sample holds some 49,000 distinct CDR3 sequences. The sequencing input was naive CXCR3- CD8+ T cells from blood. Subset meaning: CD45RO-CCR7+CD27+CD95- naive CD8+ T cells lacking CXCR3 (TNR3-). The receptors originated from a human donor in good health. Some clones in this sample may be carry-over from other donors' samples.

The chain employs TRBV27 and TRBJ2-2. The germline V gene encodes CDR1 MNHEY and CDR2 SMNVEV (reference sequence). The CDR3 covers 11 residues. The CDR3 sequence: CASSFRGELFF.

J is TRBJ1-5 and V is TRBV4-3; the TCRdb D gene call, TRBD1, has no DNA to confirm it. The CDR3 is made up of 14 amino acids. Per the germline V gene, CDR1 is LGHNA and CDR2 is YSLEER. CDR3 region: CASSQVGSGQPQHF.

The chain recombines TRBV5-1 with TRBJ2-5; the D call from TCRdb, TRBD2, cannot be confirmed without DNA. The CDR3 loop spans 14 amino acids. Germline CDR1 reads SGHRS; CDR2 reads YFSETQ. CDR3 amino acids: CASSLESGEGTQYF.

This chain uses TRBV5-1 with TRBJ2-5; the D gene TCRdb calls, TRBD1, cannot be checked with no DNA. The V gene's germline CDR1 is SGHRS and CDR2 YFSETQ. The CDR3 is made up of 16 amino acids. CDR3 sequence reads: CASSLDGGRQQETQYF.

The chain joins TRBV12-3 or TRBV12-4 to TRBJ1-1. This CDR3 region has 14 residues. Here the CDR3 reads CASSLGTLNTEAFF.

The chain recombines TRBV7-9 with TRBJ1-2. This CDR3 is built from 15 residues. CDR1 is SEHNR and CDR2 is FQNEAQ in the germline V gene (reference sequence). CDR3 region: CASSRDGPIFYGYTF.

V and J are TRBV7-9 and TRBJ2-7; TCRdb designates TRBD1, a call that cannot be tested without DNA. Germline V CDR1 and CDR2: SEHNR, FQNEAQ (reference sequence). The CDR3 loop spans 14 amino acids. CDR3 loop: CASSPGTLLGEQYF.

The chain has TRBV28 and TRBJ2-5; there is no DNA to check the TCRdb D call of TRBD1. Germline V CDR1 and CDR2: MDHEN, SYDVKM. The CDR3 is 16 amino acids. The CDR3 sequence is CASSHPTRDAAETQYF.

This sequence joins TRBV5-1 and TRBJ2-7; TCRdb outputs TRBD1, but without DNA this stays unchecked. The CDR3 sequence is 12 residues long. Germline CDR1 reads SGHRS; CDR2 reads YFSETQ. CDR3 residues: CASSYRGNEQYF.

V and J are TRBV11-3 and TRBJ2-2; TCRdb proposes TRBD1, but this gene call is untestable without DNA. The CDR3 is 14 amino acids. Germline CDR1 reads SGHNT; CDR2 reads YENEEA. CDR3 protein: CASSPRGGTGELFF.

V and J are TRBV27 and TRBJ1-2; the TRBD1 assignment by TCRdb is unverifiable without DNA. Per the germline V gene, CDR1 is MNHEY and CDR2 is SMNVEV (reference sequence). This CDR3 is 15 amino acids long. CDR3 sequence: CASSLSSQGDYGYTF.

The chain links TRBV6-2 or TRBV6-3 to TRBJ1-5. Per germline, CDR1 MNHEY and CDR2 SVGEGT. The CDR3 is 14 residues long. CDR3 region: CASSQDIENQPQHF.

The chain employs TRBV7-6 and TRBJ2-2; absent DNA, TCRdb's TRBD1 call cannot be checked. This CDR3 spans 17 amino acids. Germline V gives CDR1 SGHVS, CDR2 FNYEAQ. The CDR3 spells CASSHTRLGQGTGELFF.

The chain uses TRBV2 and TRBJ2-7; TCRdb's D call, TRBD2, is unchecked because there is no DNA. CDR1 is SNHLY, CDR2 FYNNEI, per germline. The length of the CDR3 is 15 residues. CDR3 residues: CASSDIAGGAYEQYF.

V is TRBV4-2 and J is TRBJ1-2; the D call of TRBD1 rests on TCRdb alone, since no DNA is present to check it. The CDR3 extends over 14 amino acids. The germline gives CDR1 LGHNA, CDR2 YNFKEQ. The CDR3 sequence: CASSQFGQGYGYTF.

The rearrangement joins TRBV2 to TRBJ2-1. The CDR3 runs to 15 residues. CDR1 is SNHLY, CDR2 FYNNEI, per germline. The CDR3 here is CASSERPSSYNEQFF.

The chain carries TRBV29-1 and TRBJ2-5; TCRdb reports TRBD1, a call that lacks DNA to check it against. This CDR3 is 14 amino acids long. Germline V lookup: CDR1 SQVTM, CDR2 ANQGSEA. This chain's CDR3 is CSVLAGGNQETQYF.

This chain connects TRBV28 to TRBJ2-7; TCRdb calls TRBD2, which cannot be checked without DNA. The CDR3 contains 14 residues. Germline CDR1 MDHEN, CDR2 SYDVKM. The CDR3: CASSFRDQHYEQYF. Drawing the rest from reference TRBV28 and TRBJ2-7, the complete variable domain is DVKVTQSSRYLVKRTGEKVFLECVQDMDHENMFWYRQDPGLGLRLIYFSYDVKMKEKGDIPEGYSVSREKKERFSLILESASTNQTSMYLCASSFRDQHYEQYFGPGTRLTVT.

The V gene is TRBV5-1, the J gene TRBJ1-1. The germline V gene encodes CDR1 SGHRS and CDR2 YFSETQ. The CDR3 runs 11 residues. Here the CDR3 reads CASSSGPRAFF.

The chain combines TRBV25-1 with TRBJ2-6. Looked up from germline, CDR1 is MGHDK and CDR2 is SYGVNS. This CDR3 has 17 residues. CDR3 sequence: CASSSFRSSSGANVLTF.

The chain links TRBV6-2 or TRBV6-3 to TRBJ2-3; TCRdb returns TRBD1, unconfirmable since there is no DNA. The CDR3 totals 15 residues. Germline V gene sequence: CDR1 MNHEY, CDR2 SVGEGT. Here the CDR3 reads CASSTPGLDTDTQYF.

V usage is TRBV4-1 and J usage is TRBJ2-1; TCRdb returns TRBD1, unconfirmable since there is no DNA. CDR1 is MGHRA, CDR2 YSYEKL, per germline. This CDR3 has 19 amino acids. The CDR3 loop is CASSQVLAWGGRADNEQFF.

The chain joins TRBV29-1 to TRBJ2-7. The CDR3 length is 12 residues. Per the germline V gene, CDR1 is SQVTM and CDR2 is ANQGSEA. The chain's CDR3 is CSVASGSYEQCF.

The chain is built from TRBV6-4 and TRBJ2-1; without DNA, the TCRdb call of TRBD2 cannot be checked. The CDR3 is 15 residues long. Germline V lookup: CDR1 MRHNA, CDR2 SNTAGT. The CDR3: CASSDSSHGSNEQFF.

J is TRBJ2-7 and V is TRBV27; TCRdb calls TRBD1, which cannot be checked without DNA. Germline lookup yields CDR1 MNHEY and CDR2 SMNVEV (reference sequence). The CDR3 is 13 amino acids. CDR3 amino acids: CASSWGQSYEQYF.

The chain couples TRBV28 to TRBJ2-3. The CDR3 contains 17 residues. The germline gives CDR1 MDHEN, CDR2 SYDVKM. The CDR3 spells CASSPLAKGLSTDTQYF.

The V call is TRBV29-1, the J call TRBJ1-1; TCRdb gives TRBD1 as the D gene, but with no DNA this cannot be confirmed. From germline, CDR1 is SQVTM and CDR2 ANQGSEA. The CDR3 contains 12 residues. The CDR3 loop reads CSDRAGDTEAFF.

The rearrangement uses TRBV20-1 and TRBJ2-1; the D call from TCRdb, TRBD1, cannot be confirmed without DNA. The CDR3 runs to 18 residues. The germline V gene encodes CDR1 DFQATT and CDR2 SNEGSKA (reference sequence). The CDR3: CSASSRAAALQNYNEQFF.